What follows is one T cell receptor (beta chain) and its context. These data originate in a study of blood T cell repertoires in COVID-19. Background on the study: Acute-phase and convalescent COVID-19 samples originated in the United States, Italy and Spain. T cells, B-cell-depleted T cells, or PBMCs supplied cDNA or gDNA.

The CDR3 sequence is 15 residues long. Germline V gives CDR1 KGHSH, CDR2 LQKENI. Trimming took off 3 bases at V and 4 bases at J, with 16 bases between the two ends. Original processing methods: Reference gene primers were amplified, and this amplification served to estimate nucleated cell counts. Clones were read by immunoSEQ multiplex PCR, and TCRdb kept only the in-frame ones, dropping some. V, J and clone size derive from that table, while D and trimming were established from the DNA sequence. The sample consists of 390,000 or so clones, almost 90% of them appearing once. This TCR was sampled from a man between 18 and 29 years old with active or convalescent COVID-19. Sequencing was done on a sample of peripheral blood. The J gene is TRBJ2-7, the V gene TRBV18, with D possibly being TRBD1 (5 bases). CDR3 amino acids: CASSPRQNGPYEQYF. As DNA, the CDR3 is TGTGCCAGCTCACCCCGACAGAATGGGCCATACGAGCAGTACTTC.